This T cell receptor (beta chain) is drawn from a study of CD8 T cells in Susac syndrome. Whole-study findings and limits: A relatively small number of individuals underwent TCR sequencing and HLA analysis.

The study used treatment-naive patients who had stable or active relapsing-remitting disease as multiple sclerosis controls. Negative isolation yielded the CD8+ and CD4+ T cells, while FACS enriched the TEMRA cells. RNA totalling about 0.45 to 1 ug underwent reverse transcription with random hexamers. Amplification of TCR beta CDR3 across 54 Vbeta and 13 Jbeta was performed with immunoSEQ multiplex PCR. TCRdb redid the calling of the immunoSEQ multiplex PCR reads with MiXCR, one entry per CDR3 protein. This table has some 150,000 distinct CDR3 sequences, roughly 95% appearing once. The CDR3 totals 11 residues. Per the germline V gene, CDR1 is SQVTM and CDR2 is ANQGSEA. The V gene lost 8 bases and the J gene lost 5 bases, with 12 bases spanning the gap. In the case of this clonotype: Its antigen remains unidentified.

Sequenced material: CD8+ T cells from PBMCs. The source of this sequence is a human donor with multiple sclerosis. The chain uses TRBV29-1 and TRBJ1-1; D gene ambiguous. The CDR3 DNA sequence: TGCAGCTCACACAAGGGTACTGAAGCTTTCTTT. This sequence encodes CSSHKGTEAFF. The entire variable domain, with the rest obtained from reference TRBV29-1 and TRBJ1-1, is as follows: SAVISQKPSRDICQRGTSLTIQCQVDSQVTMMFWYRQQPGQSLTLIATANQGSEATYESGFVIDKFPISRPNLTFSTLTVSNMSPEDSSIYLCSSHKGTEAFFGQGTRLTVV.